This is a list of T cell receptor beta chains from one sample in a study of cytomegalovirus exposure and HLA in healthy donors. Produced via immunoSEQ multiplex PCR; TCRdb's table is partial and in-frame only. Found here are 60,000 or so clones, more than 70% of them singletons; the top ten hold approximately 22%. Sequenced material: PBMCs. The receptor set was obtained from a woman aged 40 to 50 in good health and CMV-seropositive. The CDR3 runs from the conserved cysteine through the conserved F or W.

TRBV6-1,TRBJ2-5,14,CACDSGGSEETQYF
TRBV30,TRBJ1-1,18,CAWSSWAAQGQGNTEAFF
TRBV5-4,TRBJ2-3,15,CASSSGTSLPDTQYF
TRBV28,TRBJ1-4,14,CASSLGGTNEKLFF
TRBV4-3,TRBJ2-7,16,CASSQGTSGGAYEQYF
TRBV6-5,TRBJ1-2,15,CASRNLREANYGYTF
TRBV9,TRBJ2-3,12,CASGGASDTQYF
TRBV30,TRBJ1-1,15,CAWKPRVGPDTEAFF
TRBV2,TRBJ2-7,15,CASTYEGTGYYEQYF
TRBV6-6,TRBJ2-7,13,CASYTPRGYEQYF
TRBV2,TRBJ1-6,15,CASSGDSSYNSPLHF
TRBV23-1,TRBJ2-7,14,CASSQSGTGNEQYF
TRBV21-1,TRBJ2-3,17,CASSKVAGGPGTDTQYF
TRBV7-7,TRBJ1-1,13,CASSLNGNTEAFF
TRBV27,TRBJ1-1,13,CASRQGRNTEAFF
TRBV27,TRBJ2-2,17,CASSRLAGGQNTGELFF
TRBV30,TRBJ2-2,14,CASRTGRDTGELFF
TRBV13,TRBJ1-4,12,CASSAGGEKLFF
TRBV6-5,TRBJ1-3,16,CASSYSGDGEGNTIYF
TRBV2,TRBJ2-1,15,CASSGASGGYNEQFF
TRBV19,TRBJ1-2,14,CASSIAGQGKGYTF
TRBV19,TRBJ2-3,20,CASSIIVPYPGQPFTDTQYF
TRBV7-3,TRBJ2-2,14,CASSLPSGRGELFF
TRBV19,TRBJ2-2,12,CASSIGTGELFF
TRBV6-5,TRBJ1-1,15,CATRLSTQANTEAFF
TRBV30,TRBJ2-7,13,CAWSVLTSYEQYF